These T cell receptor beta chains were read from a single sample in a study of shared clonotypes between healthy human individuals. Only in-frame clones appear in the TCRdb table, and some are missing; sequencing was by immunoSEQ multiplex PCR. The sample lists hundreds of thousands of clones; around 96% were seen once. The sample comprised naive CD8+ T cells sorted from blood. These receptor sequences come from a woman under 40 in good health. Each CDR3 is given with its conserved first and last residue. The order of the fields is D gene, J gene, V gene, clone size, CDR3 DNA, CDR3 protein. The D gene is left open where the match is weak. Only part of the rows carry a size: once, few, many, or a class if the clone is expanded.

>TRBD1|TRBJ2-3|TRBV11-2|-
TGTGCCAGCAGCACTCATACAGGGGGCGCCGATACGCAGTATTTT
CASSTHTGGADTQYF
>TRBD1|TRBJ1-1|TRBV5-4|-
TGTGCCAGCAGCGGACTGGACAGGGTCGCTGAAGCTTTCTTT
CASSGLDRVAEAFF
>-|TRBJ1-1|TRBV6-5|-
TGTGCCAGCAGTTTATTTGGAGAGAACACTGAAGCTTTCTTT
CASSLFGENTEAFF
>-|TRBJ1-1|TRBV7-2|-
TGTTCCAAAAGGGTATATATTGAAGCTTTCTTT
CSKRVYIEAFF
>-|TRBJ1-1|TRBV7-9|few
TGTGCCAGCTGGGCAACTGCGACCGAAGCTTTCTTT
CASWATATEAFF
>TRBD2|TRBJ2-7|TRBV5-1|-
TGCGCCAGCAGCGTGGGACTAGCGGGTTGGGACGAGCAGTACTTC
CASSVGLAGWDEQYF
>-|TRBJ2-7|TRBV25-1|-
TGTGCCAGCAGTGTGGGACAAGAGCAGTACTTC
CASSVGQEQYF
>TRBD1|TRBJ1-5|TRBV27|once
TGTGCCAGCAGTTTTACAGGGGGAAATCAGCCCCAGCATTTT
CASSFTGGNQPQHF
>-|TRBJ1-3|TRBV7-9|-
TGTGCCAGCAGCTTAGTGGGGGGCAACTCTGGAAACACCATATATTTT
CASSLVGGNSGNTIYF
>TRBD2|TRBJ2-1|TRBV5-1|-
TGCGCCAGCAAGGGATGGGAGGGCCCCAATGAGCAGTTCTTC
CASKGWEGPNEQFF
>-|TRBJ1-4|TRBV6-5|-
TGTGCCAGCAGAAGACAGGATTATAATGAAAAACTGTTTTTT
CASRRQDYNEKLFF
>TRBD1|TRBJ1-1|TRBV19|-
TGTGCCAGTAGTATAGGAATCGCACAGGGGAGGGGCGGTGAAGCTTTCTTT
CASSIGIAQGRGGEAFF
>-|TRBJ1-1|TRBV19|once
TGTGCCAGTAGAGCCCGGGACGAGAATCGAATGAACACTGAAGCTTTCTTT
CASRARDENRMNTEAFF
>TRBD1|TRBJ1-4|TRBV30|-
TGTGCCGGCAGGGGGCTGGGGAATGAAAAACTGTTTTTT
CAGRGLGNEKLFF
>TRBD2|TRBJ2-1|TRBV4-1|-
TGCGCCAGCAGCCAAGGGACTAGCGGGAGGTGGGAGCAGTTCTTC
CASSQGTSGRWEQFF
>-|TRBJ2-7|TRBV13|-
TGTGCCAGCAGCTCATCAGGGCAGGCGCAGTACTTC
CASSSSGQAQYF
>TRBD2|TRBJ2-7|TRBV6-4|-
TGTGCCAGCAGTGCTGCTAGCGGACTCGAGCAGTACTTC
CASSAASGLEQYF
>-|TRBJ1-1|TRBV5-6|-
TGTGCCAGCTCACCTCGGGGGATCGGGGAAGCTTTCTTT
CASSPRGIGEAFF
>-|TRBJ2-1|TRBV2|once
TGTGCCAGCAGCGACTACAATGAGCAGTTCTTC
CASSDYNEQFF
>-|TRBJ2-5|TRBV28|once
TGTGCCAGCAGTTTGAATAGCGTCGAAGAGACCCAGTACTTC
CASSLNSVEETQYF
>-|TRBJ1-1|TRBV9|once
TGTGCCAGCAGCGTGCGGATGAACACTGAAGCTTTCTTT
CASSVRMNTEAFF
>TRBD1|TRBJ2-7|TRBV27|-
TGTGCCAGCAGTCCCCTTTCGGCAGGGGGCAGCTACGAGCAGTACTTC
CASSPLSAGGSYEQYF
>TRBD2|TRBJ2-7|TRBV6-6|-
TGTGCCAGCATCAACCGGGCGGGAGGTACCTACGAGCAGTACTTC
CASINRAGGTYEQYF
>-|TRBJ2-7|TRBV27|-
TGTGCCAGCAGTCCCCACTACGAGCAGTACTTC
CASSPHYEQYF
>-|TRBJ2-1|TRBV5-1|-
TGCGCCAGCAGCTTCGACTCTAGCTCCTACAATGAGCAGTTCTTC
CASSFDSSSYNEQFF
>-|TRBJ2-2|TRBV11-3|-
TGTGCCAGCAGCCCCGCCGGCCGGGAAAACACCGGGGAGCTGTTTTTT
CASSPAGRENTGELFF
>-|TRBJ1-1|TRBV30|once
TGTGCCTGGGGAAATCTAGGCGCTGAAGCTTTCTTT
CAWGNLGAEAFF
>-|TRBJ2-7|TRBV7-9|-
TGTGCCAGCAGCCAAGCGGCCTCCTACGAGCAGTACTTC
CASSQAASYEQYF
>-|TRBJ2-3|TRBV19|-
TGTGCCAGTAGTGAGGGGTCCACAGATACGCAGTATTTT
CASSEGSTDTQYF
>-|TRBJ2-7|TRBV4-2|-
TGTGCCAGCAGCCAGCAGGTTGGCGAGCAGTACTTC
CASSQQVGEQYF
>TRBD1|TRBJ2-1|TRBV5-6|-
TGTGCCAGCAGCTCGGGACAGAGCTACAATGAGCAGTTCTTC
CASSSGQSYNEQFF
>-|TRBJ1-4|TRBV27|-
TGTGCCAGCAGTACGAGAGGGGAAACTAATGAAAAACTGTTTTTT
CASSTRGETNEKLFF
>TRBD2|TRBJ2-1|TRBV25-1|-
TGTGCCAGCAGTGACTCCCGGGGGGGGTACAATGAGCAGTTCTTC
CASSDSRGGYNEQFF
>-|TRBJ2-3|TRBV13|-
TGTGCCAGCAGCTTAGATGGACTCGGGTATGGTACGCAGTATTTT
CASSLDGLGYGTQYF
>-|TRBJ2-7|TRBV6-5|-
TGTGCCAGCAGTTACGGGGGATCTGGCGAGCAGTACTTC
CASSYGGSGEQYF
>-|TRBJ1-2|TRBV6-5|-
TGTGCCAGCAGTTCTTTTGGGAGCAACTATGGCTACACCTTC
CASSSFGSNYGYTF
>-|TRBJ2-7|TRBV10-1|-
TGCGCCAGCAGTCCCTGGGGAGAGGGCGAGCAGTACTTC
CASSPWGEGEQYF
>-|TRBJ2-2|TRBV14|-
TGTGCCAGCAGCCTCGTAGGAGGTTACACCGGGGAGCTGTTTTTT
CASSLVGGYTGELFF
>TRBD2|TRBJ2-1|TRBV9|once
TGTGCCAGCAGCCCGAGCCGAATAGCGGGGGGTGCCTACAATGAGCAGTTCTTC
CASSPSRIAGGAYNEQFF
>-|TRBJ2-1|TRBV9|-
TGTGCCAGCAGCGTGGGACGGGCAAGAGGGCCGTTGGGCAATGAGCAGTTCTTC
CASSVGRARGPLGNEQFF
>-|TRBJ2-1|TRBV28|-
TGTGCCAGCAGTTTCGGGGGTAGCAATGAGCAGTTCTTC
CASSFGGSNEQFF
>-|TRBJ2-4|TRBV2|few
TGTGCCAGCAGTGACGCGTGGATTCAGTACTTC
CASSDAWIQYF
>-|TRBJ1-2|TRBV6-1|-
TGTGCCAGCAGTGAAGATACCTCAGGAGACTATGGCTACACCTTC
CASSEDTSGDYGYTF
>TRBD1|TRBJ2-7|TRBV27|-
TGTGCCAGCAGTTTATCGACAGGGACCTACGAGCAGTACTTC
CASSLSTGTYEQYF
>TRBD1|TRBJ1-1|TRBV7-2|-
TGTGCCAGCAGGACGGGGACAGGGGACCTGAACACTGAAGCTTTCTTT
CASRTGTGDLNTEAFF
>-|TRBJ2-7|TRBV19|-
TGTGCCAGTAGACGAGGCTACGAGCAGTACTTC
CASRRGYEQYF
>-|TRBJ2-7|TRBV27|-
TGTGCCAGCAGTTTTGGGACTCTTGGTGTGACCGAGCAGTACTTC
CASSFGTLGVTEQYF
>TRBD1|TRBJ1-5|TRBV28|-
TGTGCCAGCAGGGCGACAGGGGGCTCTCAGCCCCAGCATTTT
CASRATGGSQPQHF
>-|TRBJ2-3|TRBV5-1|-
TGCGCCAGCAGCTTGGAAGTTAGCACAGATACGCAGTATTTT
CASSLEVSTDTQYF
>TRBD1|TRBJ1-5|TRBV2|-
TGTGCCAGCAGATCAGGGACAGTTAGCAATCAGCCCCAGCATTTT
CASRSGTVSNQPQHF
>-|TRBJ2-7|TRBV27|-
TGTGCCAGCAGTCTAGGGCCTTACTACGAGCAGTACTTC
CASSLGPYYEQYF
>TRBD2|TRBJ2-7|TRBV10-3|-
TGTGCCATCAGCGAGGTACTAGCGGCCACCTACGAGCAGTACTTC
CAISEVLAATYEQYF
>-|TRBJ2-7|TRBV4-1|-
TGCGCCAGCAGCCAGGATCAGGACTCCTACGAGCAGTACTTC
CASSQDQDSYEQYF
>-|TRBJ2-7|TRBV5-6|-
TGTGCCAGCAGCTGGGGGGTTGGAGCACCGGCCTACGAGCAGTACTTC
CASSWGVGAPAYEQYF